The source of this T cell receptor (beta chain) is a study of blood T cell repertoires in COVID-19 (TCRdb year 2020). Some background on the complete study: Samples covering the acute and convalescent phases of COVID-19 were provided by collaborators in the United States, Italy and Spain. Where available, HLA class I and class II types were obtained from metadata supplied by the sample provider rather than from assay-based typing. Subjects who had been exposed to COVID-19, were actively infected with it, or had recovered from it provided the deeply sampled blood TCRbeta repertoires that made up the dataset. The prospective study material was composed of cDNA or gDNA derived from T cells, B-cell-depleted T cells, or PBMCs. A de-identified subject ID, COVID-19 status, age in years and sex were almost always included in the sample metadata. The samples were drawn from two sources: the first 160 participants of the ongoing ImmuneRACE study, and 1,254 subjects contributed by 6 global collaborators. The repertoires were released in a freely available public database intended as a resource for research on the immune response to SARS-CoV-2.

There are a few counts of this clone. The clone's antigen remains unknown. The sample holds no much larger clone one base away, and base qualities are not on file. CDR1 and CDR2 are drawn from the germline V gene: SGHRS, YFSETQ. Measured from the cysteine to the phenylalanine, the CDR3 is 12 residues long. The read is trimmed to its CDR3 DNA, 36 bases read in frame from base 1. Unmatched junction bases come to 0, with V trimmed by 0 bases and J by 7 bases. Whole blood was collected in K2EDTA tubes by collaborating institutions according to the institutions' own protocols. For TCRbeta analysis, collaborators shipped samples in one of three forms: frozen whole blood, isolated PBMCs, or DNA extracted from either of those sample types. TCRbeta CDR3 regions were amplified from genomic DNA by means of the immunoSEQ Assay, a bias-controlled multiplex PCR. The published analysis was carried out like this. Nucleated cell counts per sample were estimated from amplification of reference gene primers within the assay. Sequence reads were collapsed and filtered to measure the absolute abundance of every unique TCRbeta CDR3 rearrangement. Productive Simpson clonality was computed per sample as the square root of Simpson's diversity index over productive rearrangements. TCRdb re-hosts the immuneACCESS table, in-frame sequences only. Its copies lack some clones; in the studies checked, an unresolved V gene accounts for under half of them, and the cause for the rest is not known. The V and J calls and the clone size are those of that table, but D and trimming were determined from the DNA. For this sample there are roughly 200,000 clones; around 84% appear just once. The ten biggest clones cover less than 5.5% of the sample.

The full study reports these points: The quantity of clinical and demographic metadata differed by source and by participant and was supplied without curation.

This TCR was sampled from an elderly woman with acute or convalescent COVID-19. Rearrangement joined TRBV5-1 to TRBJ1-1, with 7 bases matching TRBD1. Sequencing was carried out using peripheral blood. The CDR3 loop reads CASSLGTGEAFF. The sequenced DNA: TGCGCCAGCAGCTTGGGGACAGGTGAAGCTTTCTTT.